This T cell receptor beta chain was sequenced for a study of radiotherapy plus CTLA-4 blockade in lung cancer. Whole-study context: Around 18% of enrolled patients responded objectively, and approximately 34% had disease control. General study findings and limits: Radiotherapy plus ipilimumab was followed by expansion in blood of tumor-derived TCR clones.

Turning to this clone: Its target is not known.

Data came from immunoSEQ multiplex PCR; TCRdb stores just in-frame clones and leaves some out. The sample gives tens of thousands of clones, 77% of which show up once; around 4.2% is in the top ten. Those with chemo-refractory metastatic non-small-cell lung cancer were treated with focal radiation combined with CTLA-4 blockade using ipilimumab. The specimen was peripheral blood, collected from a patient treated with radiotherapy plus ipilimumab. The sequence came from a human donor with non-small cell lung cancer who had a partial response to radiotherapy plus ipilimumab.

CDR3 amino acids: CASSLSTGSNIQYF. CDR3 sequence (DNA): TGTGCCAGCAGCTTGTCGACAGGGTCAAACATTCAGTACTTC. The gene calls are TRBV7-9 and TRBJ2-4; 7 bases align to TRBD1. Per the germline V gene, CDR1 is SEHNR and CDR2 is FQNEAQ (reference sequence). The CDR3 extends over 14 amino acids. V dropped 3 bases and J dropped 6; count of bases not matched to a gene: 5.